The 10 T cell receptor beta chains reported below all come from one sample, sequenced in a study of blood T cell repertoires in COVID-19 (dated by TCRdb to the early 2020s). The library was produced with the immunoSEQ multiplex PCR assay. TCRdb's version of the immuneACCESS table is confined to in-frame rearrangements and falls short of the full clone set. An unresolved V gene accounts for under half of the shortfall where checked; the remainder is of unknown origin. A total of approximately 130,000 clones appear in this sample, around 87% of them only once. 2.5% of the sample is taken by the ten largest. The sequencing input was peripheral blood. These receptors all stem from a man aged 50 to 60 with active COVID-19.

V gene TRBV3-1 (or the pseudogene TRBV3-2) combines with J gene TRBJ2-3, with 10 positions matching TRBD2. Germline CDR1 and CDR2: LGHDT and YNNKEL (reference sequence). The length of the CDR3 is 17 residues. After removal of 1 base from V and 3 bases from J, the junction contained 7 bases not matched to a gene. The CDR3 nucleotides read TGTGCCAGCAGCCAAGGTAGCGGGGGGCTGGGGACAGATACGCAGTATTTT. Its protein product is CASSQGSGGLGTDTQYF.

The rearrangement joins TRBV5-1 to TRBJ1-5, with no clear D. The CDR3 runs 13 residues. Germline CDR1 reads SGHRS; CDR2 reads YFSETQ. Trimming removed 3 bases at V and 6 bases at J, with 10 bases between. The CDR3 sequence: CASSYYSGQPQHF. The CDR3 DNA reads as TGCGCCAGCAGCTACTATTCGGGTCAGCCCCAGCATTTT.

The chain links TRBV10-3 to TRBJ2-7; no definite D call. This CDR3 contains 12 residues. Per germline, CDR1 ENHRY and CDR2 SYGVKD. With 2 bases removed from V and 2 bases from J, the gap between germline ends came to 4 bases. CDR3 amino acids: CAISESAYEQYF. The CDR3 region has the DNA TGTGCCATCAGTGAGAGCGCCTACGAGCAGTACTTC.

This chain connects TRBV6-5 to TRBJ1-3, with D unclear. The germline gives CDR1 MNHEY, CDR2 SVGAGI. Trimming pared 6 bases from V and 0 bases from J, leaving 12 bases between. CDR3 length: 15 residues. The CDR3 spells CASRLLGSSGNTIYF. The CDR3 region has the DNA TGTGCCAGCAGGCTTCTGGGGAGCTCTGGAAACACCATATATTTT.

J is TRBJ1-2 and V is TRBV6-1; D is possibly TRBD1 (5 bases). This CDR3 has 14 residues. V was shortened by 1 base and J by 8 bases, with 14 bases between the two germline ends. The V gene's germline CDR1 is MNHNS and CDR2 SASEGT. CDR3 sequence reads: CASSEDRRGFGYTF. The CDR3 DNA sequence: TGTGCCAGCAGTGAAGACAGGAGGGGCTTCGGCTACACCTTC.

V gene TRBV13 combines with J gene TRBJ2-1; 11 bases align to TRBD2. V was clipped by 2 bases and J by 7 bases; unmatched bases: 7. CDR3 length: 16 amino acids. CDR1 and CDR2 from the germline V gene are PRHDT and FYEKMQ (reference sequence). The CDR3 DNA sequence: TGTGCCAGCAGCTTAAAACTAGCGGGGGCAGGGAATGAGCAGTTCTTC. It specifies CASSLKLAGAGNEQFF.

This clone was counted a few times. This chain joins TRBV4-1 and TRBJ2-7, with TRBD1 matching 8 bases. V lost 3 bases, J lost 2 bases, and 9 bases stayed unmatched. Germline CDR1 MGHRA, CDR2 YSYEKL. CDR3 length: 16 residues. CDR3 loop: CASSQARTGLAYEQYF. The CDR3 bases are TGCGCCAGCAGCCAGGCTCGGACAGGGCTGGCCTACGAGCAGTACTTC.

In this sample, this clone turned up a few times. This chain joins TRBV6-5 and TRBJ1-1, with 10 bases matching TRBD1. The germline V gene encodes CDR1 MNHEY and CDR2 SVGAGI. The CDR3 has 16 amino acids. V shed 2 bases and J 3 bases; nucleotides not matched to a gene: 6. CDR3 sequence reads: CASSYRRTGGDTEAFF. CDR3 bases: TGTGCCAGCAGTTACAGGAGGACAGGGGGGGACACTGAAGCTTTCTTT.

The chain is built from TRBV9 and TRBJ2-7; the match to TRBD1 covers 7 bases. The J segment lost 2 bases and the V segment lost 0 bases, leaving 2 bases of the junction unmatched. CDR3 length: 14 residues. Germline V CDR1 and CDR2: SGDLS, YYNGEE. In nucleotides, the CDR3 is TGTGCCAGCAGCGTAGGTCAGGGGGCCTACGAGCAGTACTTC. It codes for CASSVGQGAYEQYF.

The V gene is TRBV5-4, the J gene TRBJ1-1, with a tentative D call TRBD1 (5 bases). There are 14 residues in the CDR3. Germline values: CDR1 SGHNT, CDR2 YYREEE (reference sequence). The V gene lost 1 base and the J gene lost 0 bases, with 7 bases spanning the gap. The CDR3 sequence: CASSLRGMNTEAFF. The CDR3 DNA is TGTGCCAGCAGCTTGCGGGGGATGAACACTGAAGCTTTCTTT.